This TCR beta chain appears in the sequencing data of a study of T cells in localized non-small cell lung cancer. General study points: In uninvolved adjacent lung, T cell clonality reached its highest value, exceeding tumor. Turning up in adjacent lung were a median approximately 50 of the top 100 tumor clones.

TCRdb's copy holds only in-frame clones and misses some; the assay was immunoSEQ multiplex PCR. The sample yields under 20,000 clones, over 75% seen once. With respect to this clone: Its antigen is not known.

Germline V gives CDR1 GTSNPN, CDR2 SVGIG (reference sequence). Deletions cut 0 bases from V and 4 bases from J, with 15 bases between. The CDR3 is 15 amino acids. The source is a female donor over 55 with stage I lung adenocarcinoma. The material was peripheral blood, obtained before any cancer treatment. J is TRBJ1-1 and V is TRBV30; the D gene is possibly TRBD1 (5 bases). CDR3 in amino acids: CAWSVGGTVGTEAFF. The CDR3 DNA sequence: TGTGCCTGGAGTGTCGGGGGTACCGTTGGCACTGAAGCTTTCTTT.